These T cell receptor beta chains were read from a single sample in a study of metastatic and nonmetastatic thyroid tumors. MiXCR was used by TCRdb to re-call the PCR reads. Among about 40,000 clones, about a sixth were seen once, and the ten largest hold around 4%. The sample taken for sequencing was blood. These TCRs come from a female donor with papillary thyroid cancer or a benign thyroid nodule (not recorded which). Some clones in this sample may be carry-over from other donors' samples. Both conserved end residues are part of each CDR3. The D gene is left open where the match is weak. Rows give clone size only sometimes, using once, few, many, or a class for an expanded clone.

CDR3nt	CDR3aa	abundance	j_gene	v_gene	d_gene
TGCAGTGCTCCGGTGTGGGGGCTTAGGGCCCAGCATTTT	CSAPVWGLRAQHF	many	TRBJ1-5	TRBV20-1	-
TGTGCCAGTAGTATTACAGGCGGGTACAATGAGCAGTTCTTC	CASSITGGYNEQFF	many	TRBJ2-1	TRBV19	-
TGCAGTGCTAGAGAAGGGCCGCCTACTTATGGCTACACCTTC	CSAREGPPTYGYTF	many	TRBJ1-2	TRBV20-1	-
TGTGCCAGCAGCTTTGGACAGGGCTACGAGCAGTACTTC	CASSFGQGYEQYF	many	TRBJ2-7	TRBV11-1	TRBD1
TGTGCCACCAGCATAGATCGGGGGAGTGTTGCTAACTATGGCTACACCTTC	CATSIDRGSVANYGYTF	-	TRBJ1-2	TRBV15	-
TGCAGTGCTAGGGGCGGCGGGACAGGGATTAACTATGGCTACACCTTC	CSARGGGTGINYGYTF	many	TRBJ1-2	TRBV20-1	TRBD1
TGTGCCAGCAAAGGAGGGATCAGCTCCTACGAGCAGTACTTC	CASKGGISSYEQYF	many	TRBJ2-7	TRBV28	-
TGTGCCAGCAGCTTATTTTCGGAACCCCAAGAGACCCAGTACTTC	CASSLFSEPQETQYF	many	TRBJ2-5	TRBV11-1	-
TGTGCCAGCAGCTTTTACACTGAAGCTTTCTTT	CASSFYTEAFF	-	TRBJ1-1	TRBV11-1	-
TGTGCCAGCAGCCTTGGAGGCAGATACTATGGCTACACCTTC	CASSLGGRYYGYTF	many	TRBJ1-2	TRBV5-6	-
TGTGCCACCAGCAGAGCCTCGGGGGCTGGCTTTGATCAGCCCCAGCATTTT	CATSRASGAGFDQPQHF	many	TRBJ1-5	TRBV15	-
TGTGCCAGCAGTTTTTCCGGGGGCCTGGAGACCCAGTACTTC	CASSFSGGLETQYF	few	TRBJ2-5	TRBV27	-
TGTGCCAGCAGCTTACAACCGGGACTAGCGGGAGGGTGGAATGAGCAGTTCTTC	CASSLQPGLAGGWNEQFF	many	TRBJ2-1	TRBV7-3	TRBD2
TGTGCCACCAGTGACCCGAACAGGGGAGCCGGGGAGCTGTTTTTT	CATSDPNRGAGELFF	many	TRBJ2-2	TRBV24-1	TRBD1
TGTGCCAGCTTGGACAGAAATTTCGAGCAGTACTTC	CASLDRNFEQYF	many	TRBJ2-7	TRBV3-1	-
TGTGCCAGCAGAATGGGGCAGGGGAACACTGAAGCTTTCTTT	CASRMGQGNTEAFF	many	TRBJ1-1	TRBV27	-
TGTGCCAGCAGCCAGGGGGGAGGGAATGAAAAACTGTTTTTT	CASSQGGGNEKLFF	many	TRBJ1-4	TRBV9	TRBD1
TGTGCCAGCAGCTTTTGGGCTTTCAGTGAAGCTTTCTTT	CASSFWAFSEAFF	once	TRBJ1-1	TRBV5-6	-
TGTGCCAGCAGCTTCCGGCGGGGGGCCAATGAGCAGTTCTTC	CASSFRRGANEQFF	many	TRBJ2-1	TRBV5-6	TRBD2